The clone carrying this T cell receptor beta chain was observed many times. Used for diagnoses were clinical symptoms, serum thyroxine and TRAb, thyroid ultrasound and orbital computed tomography. From RNA transcripts, TCR beta CDR3 regions were amplified. Researchers ran a first-round RT-PCR on the TCR CDR3 using the HTBI primer set. TCRdb analysed the multiplex PCR reads with MiXCR anew, one entry per CDR3 protein. The repertoire holds fewer than 350,000 distinct CDR3 sequences, with around a fifth as singletons. The CDR3 is 16 amino acids. The germline V gene has CDR1 LGHDT and CDR2 YNNKEL (reference sequence). The J segment lost 0 bases and the V segment lost 4 bases, leaving 7 bases of the junction unmatched. The data were taken from a study of T cells in Graves' hyperthyroidism and ophthalmopathy.

This clonotype was obtained from a man between 45 and 60 years old with Graves' ophthalmopathy. The specimen was blood. This rearrangement joins TRBV3-1 to TRBJ1-2; 8 nucleotides agree with TRBD1. CDR3 bases: TGTGCCAGCAGCCCGACAGGGGTTCCCACTAACTATGGCTACACCTTC. The encoded protein is CASSPTGVPTNYGYTF.